Each of the 4 T cell receptor beta chains below was sequenced from the same sample in a study of early T cells in non-severe SARS-CoV-2 infection (dated by TCRdb to the early 2020s). Library method: 5' RACE. The instrument given in TCRdb is NextSeq 500. Using fastp trimming at Q25 and MiXCR clonotype assembly, TCRdb reanalyzed the public sequencing data and kept in-frame beta chains. Every entry covers one CDR3 protein and lists the most common genes and DNA from its rows. Present in this sample are fewer than 85,000 distinct CDR3 sequences, approximately 10% of which were seen just once. The top ten constitute 12% of the sample. Sequences were derived from whole blood, sampled at baseline. The source of these receptors is an adult who was a healthcare worker with PCR-confirmed SARS-CoV-2 infection or an uninfected control (not recorded which).

In its sample, this clonotype was seen many times. The chain combines TRBV18 with TRBJ2-2; D remains ambiguous. Germline V gene sequence: CDR1 KGHSH, CDR2 LQKENI. Deletions cut 5 bases from V and 1 base from J, with 5 bases between. The CDR3 sequence is 13 residues long. This CDR3 is CASSRENTGELFF. CDR3 coding DNA: TGTGCCAGCTCAAGGGAGAACACCGGGGAGCTGTTTTTT.

This clonotype was seen only a few times. CDR3 coding DNA: TGTGCCAGTAGTACGAGCAACGGTAATGAAAAACTGTTTTTT. Protein product: CASSTSNGNEKLFF. This chain connects TRBV19 to TRBJ1-4; D gene ambiguous. V was trimmed by 4 bases and J by 4 bases, leaving 10 bases between them. Looked up from germline, CDR1 is LNHDA and CDR2 is SQIVND (reference sequence). The CDR3 covers 14 residues.

There are many counts of this clonotype. DNA of the CDR3: TGTGCCAGCAGTGGTACGGGGGGGAGCTATGGCTACACCTTC. Amino acids: CASSGTGGSYGYTF. The gene calls are TRBV6-5 and TRBJ1-2; D is perhaps TRBD1 (5 bases). Trimming removed 5 bases from V and 4 bases from J, with 14 bases in between. The CDR3 sequence is 14 residues long. The germline V gene has CDR1 MNHEY and CDR2 SVGAGI.

The V and J genes are TRBV5-4 and TRBJ1-1, with 7 bases lining up with TRBD1. CDR1 is SGHNT, CDR2 YYREEE, per germline (reference sequence). The V gene end was trimmed by 4 bases and the J gene end by 8 bases; junction bases not matched to a gene: 11. The CDR3 extends over 14 amino acids. The CDR3 DNA is TGTGCCAGCAGCCACCGCCGATGGACAGGCGAAGCTTTCTTT. It translates to CASSHRRWTGEAFF.